The clone carrying this T cell receptor beta chain was seen at least ten times. The antigen remains unidentified. This entry belongs to a study of neurological immune-mediated disorders. Study-wide results and caveats: Among expanded clones, no CDR3 amino acid sequences were shared across subjects, a pattern suggesting private repertoires in all groups.

As for time point: longitudinal time-point 3. Blood bank volunteers in Maryland, USA, served as healthy controls. The method for making cDNA was 5'RACE, and it used 10-nucleotide random UMIs. Every sequencing run produced over 160 million TCR-beta sequences that came from 15-18 subjects. TCRdb itself ran the 5' RACE reads through MiXCR, one entry per CDR3 protein. The sample includes approximately 47,000 distinct CDR3 sequences, approximately 12% of them seen just once. The CDR3 contains 14 residues. With 2 bases removed from V and 2 bases from J, the gap between germline ends came to 8 bases. Germline V lookup: CDR1 MDHEN, CDR2 SYDVKM.

This receptor was taken from a young man in good health. What was sequenced was PBMCs. This sequence joins TRBV28 and TRBJ2-3; D is ambiguous. Here the CDR3 reads CASSLRRYTDTQYF. The CDR3 region has the DNA TGTGCCAGCAGTTTACGGCGGTACACAGATACGCAGTATTTT. Filled out from reference TRBV28 and TRBJ2-3, the complete variable domain reads DVKVTQSSRYLVKRTGEKVFLECVQDMDHENMFWYRQDPGLGLRLIYFSYDVKMKEKGDIPEGYSVSREKKERFSLILESASTNQTSMYLCASSLRRYTDTQYFGPGTRLTVL.